This T cell receptor (beta chain) was identified during a study of blood T cell repertoires in COVID-19. Cohorts were determined from participant-reported clinical history. In the original workflow: Scientists estimated how many nucleated cells there were by amplifying reference gene primers. Profiling relied on immunoSEQ multiplex PCR, and the TCRdb table lists in-frame clones only, not all of them. Clone size and the V and J calls come from that table; the DNA yielded D and trimming. The data show roughly 230,000 clones, approximately 83% seen once. Sequencing was done on a sample of PBMCs or T cells enriched from blood (not recorded which). This TCR came from a woman aged 60-75 years who had recovered from COVID-19.

The chain's CDR3 is CASSVGPSGGAKNYGYTF. CDR3 sequence (DNA): TGTGCCAGCAGCGTAGGACCCTCGGGTGGAGCTAAAAACTATGGCTACACCTTC. The V gene is TRBV9, the J gene TRBJ1-2, with D hard to call. Germline-derived CDR1 and CDR2 are SGDLS and YYNGEE. This CDR3 contains 18 residues. The germline V and J ends were trimmed by 0 bases and 2 bases, with 20 bases remaining between them.